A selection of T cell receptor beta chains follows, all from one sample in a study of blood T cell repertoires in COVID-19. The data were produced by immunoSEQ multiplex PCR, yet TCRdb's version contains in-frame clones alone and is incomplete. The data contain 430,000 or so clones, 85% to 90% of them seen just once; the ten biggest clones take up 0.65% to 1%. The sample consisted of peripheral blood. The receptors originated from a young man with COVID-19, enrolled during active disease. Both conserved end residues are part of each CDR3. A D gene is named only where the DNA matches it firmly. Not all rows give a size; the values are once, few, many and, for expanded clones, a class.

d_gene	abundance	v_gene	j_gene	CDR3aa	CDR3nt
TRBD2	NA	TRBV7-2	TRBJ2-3	CASSLQISSGSLNTQYF	TGTGCCAGCAGCCTACAAATTTCTAGCGGGAGTTTAAATACGCAGTATTTT
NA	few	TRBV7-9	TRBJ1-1	CASSLTTEAFF	TGTGCCAGCAGCTTAACAACTGAAGCTTTCTTT
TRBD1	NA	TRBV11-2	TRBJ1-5	CASSQTGGNQPQHF	TGTGCCAGCAGCCAAACAGGGGGCAATCAGCCCCAGCATTTT
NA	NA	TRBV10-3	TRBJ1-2	CAIRGGDYGYTF	TGTGCCATAAGGGGAGGTGACTATGGCTACACCTTC
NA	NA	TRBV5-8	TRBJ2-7	CASSLWQDYEQYF	TGTGCCAGCAGCTTGTGGCAGGACTACGAGCAGTACTTC
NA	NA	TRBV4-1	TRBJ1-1	CASSQNSGTEAFF	TGCGCCAGCAGCCAAAATTCGGGCACTGAAGCTTTCTTT
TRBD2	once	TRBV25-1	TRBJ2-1	CASKASGSYEQFF	TGTGCCTCGAAGGCTAGCGGGAGCTATGAGCAGTTCTTC
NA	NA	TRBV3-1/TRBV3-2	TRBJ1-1	CASSLRENTEAFF	TGTGCCAGCAGCCTCAGGGAGAACACTGAAGCTTTCTTT
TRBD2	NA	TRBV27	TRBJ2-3	CASSRALLTSGGTDTQYF	TGTGCCAGCAGTCGCGCACTCTTGACTAGCGGGGGCACAGATACGCAGTATTTT
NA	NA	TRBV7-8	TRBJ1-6	CASSLGQGMRSPLHF	TGTGCCAGCAGCTTAGGCCAGGGTATGAGGTCACCCCTCCACTTT
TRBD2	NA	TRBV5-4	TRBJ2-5	CASSLQRGGGETQYF	TGTGCCAGCAGCCTCCAGCGGGGGGGAGGAGAGACCCAGTACTTC
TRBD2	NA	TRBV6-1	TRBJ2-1	CASSEARLAGGDEQFF	TGTGCCAGCAGTGAAGCGAGACTAGCGGGAGGCGATGAGCAGTTCTTC
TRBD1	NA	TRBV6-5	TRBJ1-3	CASRDRGRGNTIYF	TGTGCCAGCAGGGACAGGGGGCGAGGAAACACCATATATTTT
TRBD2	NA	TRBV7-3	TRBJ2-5	CASSTLAGGGETQYF	TGTGCCAGCAGCACCCTAGCGGGTGGGGGTGAGACCCAGTACTTC
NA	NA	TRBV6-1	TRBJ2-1	CASSESSEDNEQFF	TGTGCCAGCAGTGAATCTAGCGAGGACAATGAGCAGTTCTTC
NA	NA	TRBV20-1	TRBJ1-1	CSASKGEAFF	TGCAGTGCTAGTAAGGGGGAAGCTTTCTTT
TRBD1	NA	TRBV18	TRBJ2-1	CASSPRTGGVHEQFF	TGTGCCAGCTCACCACGGACAGGGGGGGTCCATGAGCAGTTCTTC
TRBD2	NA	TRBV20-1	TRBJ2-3	CSASSSSGSDTQYF	TGCAGTGCTAGTTCGTCTAGCGGGAGTGATACGCAGTATTTT
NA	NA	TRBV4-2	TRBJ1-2	CASSQDPSYGYTF	TGTGCCAGCAGCCAAGATCCCTCCTATGGCTACACCTTC
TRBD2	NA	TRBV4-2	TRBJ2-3	CASTSWAGDMSDTQYF	TGTGCCAGCACCTCTTGGGCGGGAGATATGTCAGATACGCAGTATTTT
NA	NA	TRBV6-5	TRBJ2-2	CASSSGFTLAGELFF	TGTGCCAGCAGTTCCGGTTTTACACTAGCCGGGGAGCTGTTTTTT
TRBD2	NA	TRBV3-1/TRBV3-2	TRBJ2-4	CASSPGTSGRRAKNIQYF	TGTGCCAGCAGCCCGGGGACTAGCGGGAGGAGGGCCAAAAACATTCAGTACTTC
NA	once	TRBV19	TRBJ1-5	CASSLRATSSQPQHF	TGTGCCAGTAGTCTCAGGGCGACCTCAAGCCAGCCCCAGCATTTT
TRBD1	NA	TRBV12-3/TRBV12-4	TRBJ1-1	CASSKGTGLIF	TGTGCCAGCAGTAAAGGGACAGGGTTGATCTTT
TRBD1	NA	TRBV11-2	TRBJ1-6	CASSWGTDLNSPLHF	TGTGCCAGCAGCTGGGGGACAGACCTTAATTCACCCCTCCACTTT
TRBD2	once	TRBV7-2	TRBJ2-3	CASSLRLAGSTDTQYF	TGTGCCAGCAGCTTACGACTAGCGGGGAGCACAGATACGCAGTATTTT
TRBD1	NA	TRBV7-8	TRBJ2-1	CASSQGEVYNEQFF	TGTGCCAGCAGCCAGGGGGAAGTCTACAATGAGCAGTTCTTC
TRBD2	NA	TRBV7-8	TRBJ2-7	CASRGAGGTYEQYF	TGTGCCAGCAGGGGGGCGGGAGGAACCTACGAGCAGTACTTC
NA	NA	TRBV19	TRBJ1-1	CASSIAGQTEAFF	TGTGCCAGTAGTATCGCAGGGCAGACTGAAGCTTTCTTT
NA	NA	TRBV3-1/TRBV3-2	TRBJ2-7	CASSRGLYEQYF	TGTGCCAGCAGCCGGGGCCTCTACGAGCAGTACTTC
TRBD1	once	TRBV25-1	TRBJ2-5	CASSDRGRGETQYF	TGTGCCAGCAGTGACAGGGGGCGAGGCGAGACCCAGTACTTC
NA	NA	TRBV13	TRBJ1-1	CASSGRGAEAFF	TGTGCCAGCAGCGGCAGGGGCGCTGAAGCTTTCTTT
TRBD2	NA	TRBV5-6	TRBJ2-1	CASSQTSGRALNEQFF	TGTGCCAGCAGTCAAACTAGCGGGAGGGCCCTCAATGAGCAGTTCTTC
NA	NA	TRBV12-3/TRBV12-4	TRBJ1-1	CASSQARGSEAFF	TGTGCCAGCAGCCAAGCCCGGGGATCAGAAGCTTTCTTT
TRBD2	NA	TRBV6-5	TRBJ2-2	CASSYLAGGVTGELFF	TGTGCCAGCAGTTATCTGGCGGGAGGGGTCACCGGGGAGCTGTTTTTT
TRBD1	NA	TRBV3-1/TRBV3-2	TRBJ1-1	CASSQWGTGQNTEAFF	TGTGCCAGCAGCCAATGGGGGACAGGACAAAACACTGAAGCTTTCTTT
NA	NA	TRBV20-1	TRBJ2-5	CSANDGSGMETQYF	TGCAGTGCTAATGACGGGAGCGGTATGGAGACCCAGTACTTC
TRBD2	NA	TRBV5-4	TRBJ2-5	CASSLGGLAGVETQYF	TGTGCCAGCAGCTTGGGGGGACTAGCGGGGGTAGAGACCCAGTACTTC
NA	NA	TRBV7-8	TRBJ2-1	CASSLGLTFVNEQFF	TGTGCCAGCAGCCTAGGACTAACTTTCGTTAATGAGCAGTTCTTC
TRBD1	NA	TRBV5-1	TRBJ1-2	CASSLDGQGDYGYTF	TGCGCCAGCAGCTTGGACGGACAGGGTGACTATGGCTACACCTTC
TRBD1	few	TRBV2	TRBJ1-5	CASSSGQGVSNQPQHF	TGTGCCAGCAGTTCGGGACAGGGGGTCAGCAATCAGCCCCAGCATTTT
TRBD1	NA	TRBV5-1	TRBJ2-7	CASSRGQGGGEQYF	TGCGCCAGCAGCCGTGGACAGGGAGGAGGGGAGCAGTACTTC
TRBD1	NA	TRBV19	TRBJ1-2	CASRTGTGGFYGYTF	TGTGCCAGTAGGACCGGGACAGGGGGCTTCTATGGCTACACCTTC
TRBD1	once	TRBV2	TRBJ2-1	CASRGQGAGNEQFF	TGTGCCAGCCGGGGACAGGGGGCCGGCAATGAGCAGTTCTTC
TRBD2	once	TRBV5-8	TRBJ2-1	CASSLVAGSEDNEQFF	TGTGCCAGCAGCTTGGTAGCGGGGTCGGAGGACAATGAGCAGTTCTTC
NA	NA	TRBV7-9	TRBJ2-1	CASSRILGGGDEQFF	TGTGCCAGCAGCCGAATCCTAGGGGGTGGTGATGAGCAGTTCTTC
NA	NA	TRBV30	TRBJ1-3	CAWNRRENTIYF	TGTGCCTGGAATCGGCGGGAAAACACCATATATTTT
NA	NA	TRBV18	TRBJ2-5	CASSPGSGGEETQYF	TGTGCCAGCTCACCGGGGTCGGGGGGCGAGGAGACCCAGTACTTC
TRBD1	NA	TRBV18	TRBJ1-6	CASSPNTGDRGSPLHF	TGTGCCAGCTCACCAAATACAGGGGACAGGGGTTCACCCCTCCACTTT
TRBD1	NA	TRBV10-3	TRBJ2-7	CAISEWRQGDYEQYF	TGTGCCATCAGTGAGTGGAGACAGGGGGACTACGAGCAGTACTTC
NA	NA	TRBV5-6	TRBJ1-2	CASSFGWGDYGYTF	TGTGCCAGCAGCTTTGGTTGGGGCGACTATGGCTACACCTTC